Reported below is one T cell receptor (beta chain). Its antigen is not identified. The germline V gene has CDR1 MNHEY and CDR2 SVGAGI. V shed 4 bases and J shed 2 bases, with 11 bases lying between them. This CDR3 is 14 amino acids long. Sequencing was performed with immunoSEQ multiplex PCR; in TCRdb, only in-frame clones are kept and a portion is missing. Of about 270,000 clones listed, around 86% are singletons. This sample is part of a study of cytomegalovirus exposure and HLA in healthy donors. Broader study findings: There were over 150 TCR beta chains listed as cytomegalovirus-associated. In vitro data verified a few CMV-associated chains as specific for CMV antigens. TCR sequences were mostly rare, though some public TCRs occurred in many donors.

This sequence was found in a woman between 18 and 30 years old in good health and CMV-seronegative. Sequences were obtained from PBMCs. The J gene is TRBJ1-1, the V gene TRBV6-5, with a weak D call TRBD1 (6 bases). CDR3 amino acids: CASSFTQGNTEAFF. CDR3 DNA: TGTGCCAGCAGTTTTACACAGGGAAACACTGAAGCTTTCTTT.